In its sample, the clone carrying this T cell receptor (beta chain) was seen a few times. Its antigen remains unknown. Germline lookup yields CDR1 LGHDT and CDR2 YNNKEL (reference sequence). V shed 9 bases and J shed 6 bases, with 23 bases lying between them. The CDR3 contains 16 residues. Using its own MiXCR run on the RT-PCR reads, TCRdb lists one record per CDR3 protein. The profile shows approximately 500,000 distinct CDR3 sequences, approximately 12% of them singletons. The sample belongs to a study of response to subunit inactivated influenza vaccine. The study, taken as a whole, reports: New T cells are recruited in small numbers by each seasonal influenza vaccination, according to the authors' suggestion.

The sample here was PBMCs from blood, taken roughly 47 days after vaccination. This clonotype was obtained from a man aged 50-59 years who received an inactivated influenza vaccine. The chain employs TRBV3-1 and TRBJ2-2; D is perhaps TRBD1 (5 bases). CDR3 nucleotides: TGTGCCAGTTCCTTCCTTGACAGTGGGGTCTCCGGGGAGCTGTTTTTT. Encoded protein: CASSFLDSGVSGELFF.